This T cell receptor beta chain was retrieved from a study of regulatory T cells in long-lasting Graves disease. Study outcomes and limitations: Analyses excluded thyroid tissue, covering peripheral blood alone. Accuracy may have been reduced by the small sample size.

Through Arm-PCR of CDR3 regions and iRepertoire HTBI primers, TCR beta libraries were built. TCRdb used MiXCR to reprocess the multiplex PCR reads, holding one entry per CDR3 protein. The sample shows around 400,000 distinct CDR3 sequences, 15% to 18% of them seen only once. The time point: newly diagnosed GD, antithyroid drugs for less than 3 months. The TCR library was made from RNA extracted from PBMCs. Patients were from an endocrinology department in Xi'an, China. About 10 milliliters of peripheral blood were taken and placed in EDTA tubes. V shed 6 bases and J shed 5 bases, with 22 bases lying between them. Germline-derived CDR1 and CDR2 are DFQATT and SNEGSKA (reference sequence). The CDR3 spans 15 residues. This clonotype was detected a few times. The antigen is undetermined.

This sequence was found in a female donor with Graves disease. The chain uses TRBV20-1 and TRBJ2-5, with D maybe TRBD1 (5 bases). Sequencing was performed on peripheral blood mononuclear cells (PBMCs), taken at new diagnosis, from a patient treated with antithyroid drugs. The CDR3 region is CSAADRPLWGETQYF. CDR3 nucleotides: TGCAGTGCCGCCGACAGACCCCTCTGGGGTGAGACCCAGTACTTC.